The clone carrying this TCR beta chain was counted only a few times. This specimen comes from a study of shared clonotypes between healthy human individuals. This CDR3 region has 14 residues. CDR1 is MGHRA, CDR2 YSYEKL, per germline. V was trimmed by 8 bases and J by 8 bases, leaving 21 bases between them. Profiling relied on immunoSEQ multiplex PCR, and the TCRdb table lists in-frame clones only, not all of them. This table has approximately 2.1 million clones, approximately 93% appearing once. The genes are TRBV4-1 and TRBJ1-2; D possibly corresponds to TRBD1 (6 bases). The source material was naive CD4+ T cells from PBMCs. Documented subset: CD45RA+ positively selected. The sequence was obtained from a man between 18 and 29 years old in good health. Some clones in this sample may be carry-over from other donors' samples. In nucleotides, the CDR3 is TGCGCCAGCGGGGGCGCGACGTACGTCGGCGGCTACACCTTC. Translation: CASGGATYVGGYTF.